The source of this T cell receptor beta chain is a study of PD-1 blockade in classical Hodgkin lymphoma. Study-wide points: The authors excluded patients who started nivolumab under 1 year after ASCT. Complete responders matched newly diagnosed patients in baseline diversity. Whatever underlies the repertoire differences (possibly disease activity or prior therapy) remains undefined. Baseline TCR diversity was reportedly lower in newly diagnosed patients than healthy donors.

Profiled with immunoSEQ multiplex PCR; TCRdb holds only in-frame clones, not every one. Of about 50,000 clones in the sample, 65% to 85% are singletons; the top ten hold approximately 11%. Every single patient, without exception, relapsed after autologous stem cell transplantation, and brentuximab vedotin exposure varied. About this clone itself: What it recognizes is unknown.

In germline, CDR1 is SGHTA, CDR2 FQGTGA. The CDR3 is 16 amino acids. With 5 bases removed from V and 2 bases from J, the gap between germline ends came to 18 bases. This sequence was found in a human donor with classical Hodgkin lymphoma. The sample in question was peripheral blood mononuclear cells (PBMCs), obtained at baseline. V usage is TRBV7-3 and J usage is TRBJ2-5; no firm D call. CDR3 sequence: CASSATGPVVQETQYF. The CDR3 nucleotides are TGTGCCAGCAGCGCGACTGGGCCCGTAGTGCAAGAGACCCAGTACTTC.